The present T cell receptor (beta chain) was sequenced within a study of T cell changes during pregnancy in multiple sclerosis. Profiling relied on immunoSEQ multiplex PCR, and the TCRdb table lists in-frame clones only, not all of them. The data show about 35,000 clones, approximately 89% seen once. CDR1 is SGHAT, CDR2 FQNNGV, per germline. This CDR3 spans 14 amino acids. Trimming cost V 1 base and J 4 bases, with 8 bases left between them. The sequence was obtained from a female donor in good health, enrolled as a control in a pregnancy study. Sequenced here: CD4+ T cells from peripheral blood mononuclear cells, sampled after pregnancy. This rearrangement joins TRBV11-2 to TRBJ2-1; D call uncertain. CDR3 sequence reads: CASSLGAQYNEQFF. The CDR3 region has the DNA TGTGCCAGCAGCTTAGGTGCACAATACAATGAGCAGTTCTTC.